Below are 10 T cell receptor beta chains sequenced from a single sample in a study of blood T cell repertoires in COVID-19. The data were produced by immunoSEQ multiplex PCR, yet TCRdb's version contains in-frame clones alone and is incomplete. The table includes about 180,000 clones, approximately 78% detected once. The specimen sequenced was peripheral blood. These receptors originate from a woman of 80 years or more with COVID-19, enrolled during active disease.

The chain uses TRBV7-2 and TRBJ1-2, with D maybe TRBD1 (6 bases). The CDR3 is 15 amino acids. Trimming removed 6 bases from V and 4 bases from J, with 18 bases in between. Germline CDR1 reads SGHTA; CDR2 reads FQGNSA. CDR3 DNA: TGTGCCAGCAGTCCAGACGGGACAAGATTCTATGGCTACACCTTC. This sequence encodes CASSPDGTRFYGYTF.

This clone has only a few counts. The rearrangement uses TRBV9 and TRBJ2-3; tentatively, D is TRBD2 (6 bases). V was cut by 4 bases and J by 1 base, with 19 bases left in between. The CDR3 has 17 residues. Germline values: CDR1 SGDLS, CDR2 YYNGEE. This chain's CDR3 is CASSPHPLTGGTDTQYF. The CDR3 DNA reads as TGTGCCAGCAGCCCGCACCCTTTAACGGGGGGCACAGATACGCAGTATTTT.

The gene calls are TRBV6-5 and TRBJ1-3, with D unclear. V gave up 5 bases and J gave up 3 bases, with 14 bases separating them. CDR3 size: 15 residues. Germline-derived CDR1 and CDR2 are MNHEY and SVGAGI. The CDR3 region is CASSTSGRDGNTIYF. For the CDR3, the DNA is TGTGCCAGCAGTACCTCGGGGAGGGATGGAAACACCATATATTTT.

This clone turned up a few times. The CDR3 here is CAITSGGLGGGYTF. The CDR3 DNA reads as TGTGCCATCACCAGCGGAGGACTCGGAGGCGGCTACACCTTC. V is TRBV10-3 and J is TRBJ1-2, with unresolved D. The CDR3 extends over 14 amino acids. Germline CDR1 ENHRY, CDR2 SYGVKD. Trimming stripped 7 bases from V and 8 bases from J, with 20 bases between.

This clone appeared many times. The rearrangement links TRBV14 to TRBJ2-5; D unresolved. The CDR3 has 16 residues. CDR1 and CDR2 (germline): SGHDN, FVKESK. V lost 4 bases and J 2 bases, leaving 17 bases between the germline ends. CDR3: CASSPQPDLVQETQYF. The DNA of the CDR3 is TGTGCCAGCAGCCCCCAACCCGACCTAGTACAAGAGACCCAGTACTTC.

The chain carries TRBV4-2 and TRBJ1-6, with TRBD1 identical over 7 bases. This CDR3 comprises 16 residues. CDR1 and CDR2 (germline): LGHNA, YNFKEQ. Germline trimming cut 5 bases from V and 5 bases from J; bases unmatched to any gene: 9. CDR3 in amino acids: CASSSQGYRDNSPLHF. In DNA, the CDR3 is TGTGCCAGCAGCTCACAGGGGTATCGTGATAATTCACCCCTCCACTTT.

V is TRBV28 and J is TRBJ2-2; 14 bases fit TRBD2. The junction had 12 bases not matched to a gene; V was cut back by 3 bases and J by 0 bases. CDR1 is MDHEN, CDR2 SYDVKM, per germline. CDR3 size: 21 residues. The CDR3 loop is CASSFLGLPGLAGANTGELFF. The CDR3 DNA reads TGTGCCAGCAGTTTCTTAGGCCTTCCGGGACTAGCGGGAGCGAACACCGGGGAGCTGTTTTTT.

The CDR3, as DNA: TGTGCCAGCAGCTTACTCCCTGGACAGGGAGTAACCGGGGAGCTGTTTTTT. Translating gives CASSLLPGQGVTGELFF. The chain combines TRBV11-3 with TRBJ2-2; TRBD1 agrees at 8 bases. This CDR3 has 17 residues. Germline V gene lookup returns CDR1 SGHNT and CDR2 YENEEA. Unmatched junction bases numbered 10, after V lost 2 bases and J lost 5 bases.

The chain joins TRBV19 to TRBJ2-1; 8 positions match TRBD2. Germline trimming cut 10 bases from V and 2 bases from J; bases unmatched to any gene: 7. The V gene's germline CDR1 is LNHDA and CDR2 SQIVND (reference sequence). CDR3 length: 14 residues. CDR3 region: CATISGGAYNEQFF. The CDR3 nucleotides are TGTGCCACTATTTCCGGGGGGGCCTACAATGAGCAGTTCTTC.

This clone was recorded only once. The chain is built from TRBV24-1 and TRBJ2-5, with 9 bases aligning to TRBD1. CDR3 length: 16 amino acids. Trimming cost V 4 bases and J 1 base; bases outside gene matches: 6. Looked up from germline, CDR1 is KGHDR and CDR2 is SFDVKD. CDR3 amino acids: CATSDTGGGGQETQYF. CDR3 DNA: TGTGCCACCAGTGACACAGGGGGCGGGGGCCAAGAGACCCAGTACTTC.